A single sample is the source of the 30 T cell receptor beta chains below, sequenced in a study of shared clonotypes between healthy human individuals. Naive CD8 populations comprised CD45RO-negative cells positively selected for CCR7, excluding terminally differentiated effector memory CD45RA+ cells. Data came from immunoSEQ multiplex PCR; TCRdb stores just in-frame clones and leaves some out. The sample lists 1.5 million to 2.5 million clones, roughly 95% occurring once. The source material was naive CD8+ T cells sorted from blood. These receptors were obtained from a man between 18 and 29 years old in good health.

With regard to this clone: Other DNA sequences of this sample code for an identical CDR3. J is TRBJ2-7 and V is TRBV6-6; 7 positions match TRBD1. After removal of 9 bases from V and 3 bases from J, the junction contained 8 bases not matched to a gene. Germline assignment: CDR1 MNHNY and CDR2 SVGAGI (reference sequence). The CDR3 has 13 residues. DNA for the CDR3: TGTGCCAGTAGCCCCCGGGACAGCTACGAGCAGTACTTC. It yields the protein CASSPRDSYEQYF.

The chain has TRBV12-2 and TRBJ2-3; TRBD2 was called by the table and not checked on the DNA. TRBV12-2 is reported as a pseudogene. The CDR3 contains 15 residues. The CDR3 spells CASRLASTSTDTQYF. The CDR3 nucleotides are TGTGCAAGTCGCTTAGCAAGTACTAGCACAGATACGCAGTATTTT.

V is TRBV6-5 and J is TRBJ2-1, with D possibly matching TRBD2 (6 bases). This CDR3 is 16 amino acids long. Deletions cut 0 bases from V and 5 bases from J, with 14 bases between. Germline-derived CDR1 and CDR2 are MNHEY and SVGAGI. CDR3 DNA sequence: TGTGCCAGCAGTTACTCGACGGGGGAGACTCACAATGAGCAGTTCTTC. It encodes CASSYSTGETHNEQFF.

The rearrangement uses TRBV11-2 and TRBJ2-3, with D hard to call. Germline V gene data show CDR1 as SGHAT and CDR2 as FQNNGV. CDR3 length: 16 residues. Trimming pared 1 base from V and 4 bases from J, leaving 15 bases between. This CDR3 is CASSLGEGSRSDTQYF. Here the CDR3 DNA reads TGTGCCAGCAGCTTAGGGGAAGGGTCACGGTCAGATACGCAGTATTTT.

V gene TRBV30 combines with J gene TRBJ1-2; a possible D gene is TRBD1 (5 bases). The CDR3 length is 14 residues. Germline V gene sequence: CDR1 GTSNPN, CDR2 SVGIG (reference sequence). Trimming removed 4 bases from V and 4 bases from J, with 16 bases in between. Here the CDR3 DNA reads TGTGCCTGGACCTCGGGGATTGGGGCCTATGGCTACACCTTC. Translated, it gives CAWTSGIGAYGYTF.

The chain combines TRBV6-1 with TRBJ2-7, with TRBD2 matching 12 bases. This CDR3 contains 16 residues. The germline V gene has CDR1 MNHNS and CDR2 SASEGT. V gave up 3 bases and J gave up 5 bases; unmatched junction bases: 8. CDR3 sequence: CASSDPTSGRPNEQYF. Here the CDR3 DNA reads TGTGCCAGCAGTGACCCTACTAGCGGGAGGCCTAACGAGCAGTACTTC.

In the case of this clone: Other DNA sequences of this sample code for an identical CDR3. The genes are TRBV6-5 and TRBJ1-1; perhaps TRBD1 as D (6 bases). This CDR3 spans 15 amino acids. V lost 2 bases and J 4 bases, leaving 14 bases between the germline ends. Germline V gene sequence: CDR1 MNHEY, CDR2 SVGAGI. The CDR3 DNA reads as TGTGCCAGCAGTTACGGACCGGGGGCCGGCACTGAAGCTTTCTTT. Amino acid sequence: CASSYGPGAGTEAFF.

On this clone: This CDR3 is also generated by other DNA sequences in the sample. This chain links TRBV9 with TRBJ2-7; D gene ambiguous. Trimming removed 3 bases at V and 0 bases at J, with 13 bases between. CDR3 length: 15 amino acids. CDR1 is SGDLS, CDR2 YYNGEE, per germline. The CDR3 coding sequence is TGTGCCAGCAGCGCGTCTGGTTTGAGCTCCTACGAGCAGTACTTC. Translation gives CASSASGLSSYEQYF.

CDR3 residues: CASSQLAILTDTQYF. In DNA form, the CDR3 reads TGCGCCAGCAGCCAACTAGCGATACTCACAGATACGCAGTATTTT. V and J are TRBV4-1 and TRBJ2-3, with a weak D call TRBD2 (6 bases). Trimming took off 2 bases at V and 2 bases at J, with 11 bases between the two ends. The CDR3 sequence is 15 residues long. Germline CDR1 and CDR2: MGHRA and YSYEKL.

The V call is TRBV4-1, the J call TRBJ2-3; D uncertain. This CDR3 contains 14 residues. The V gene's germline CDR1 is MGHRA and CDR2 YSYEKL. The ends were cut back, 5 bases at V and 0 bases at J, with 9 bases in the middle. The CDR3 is CASSVDGSTDTQYF. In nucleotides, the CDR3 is TGCGCCAGCAGCGTGGACGGGAGCACAGATACGCAGTATTTT.

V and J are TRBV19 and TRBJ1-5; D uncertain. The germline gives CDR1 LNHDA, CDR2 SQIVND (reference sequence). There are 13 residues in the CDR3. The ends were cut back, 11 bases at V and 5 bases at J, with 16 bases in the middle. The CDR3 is CAAASGAYQPQHF. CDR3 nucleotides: TGTGCCGCTGCGTCGGGAGCTTATCAGCCCCAGCATTTT.

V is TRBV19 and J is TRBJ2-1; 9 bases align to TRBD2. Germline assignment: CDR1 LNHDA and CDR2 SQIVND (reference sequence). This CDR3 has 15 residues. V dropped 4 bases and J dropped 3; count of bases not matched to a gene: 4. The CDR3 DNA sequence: TGTGCCAGTAGTACATTAGCGGGAGACTACAATGAGCAGTTCTTC. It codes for CASSTLAGDYNEQFF.

The CDR3 loop is CASSPPSGGWETQYF. CDR3 sequence (DNA): TGTGCCAGCAGTCCCCCTAGCGGGGGTTGGGAGACCCAGTACTTC. The V call is TRBV7-9, the J call TRBJ2-5; 10 positions agree with TRBD2. The CDR3 length is 15 residues. CDR1 is SEHNR, CDR2 FQNEAQ, per germline (reference sequence). After removal of 6 bases from V and 5 bases from J, the junction contained 9 bases not matched to a gene.

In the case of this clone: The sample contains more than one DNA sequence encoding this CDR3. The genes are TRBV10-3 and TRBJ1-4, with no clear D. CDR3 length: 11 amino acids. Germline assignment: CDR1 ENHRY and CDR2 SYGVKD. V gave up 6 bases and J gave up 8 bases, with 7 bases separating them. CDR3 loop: CAISGGEKLFF. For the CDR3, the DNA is TGTGCCATCAGCGGCGGGGAAAAACTGTTTTTT.

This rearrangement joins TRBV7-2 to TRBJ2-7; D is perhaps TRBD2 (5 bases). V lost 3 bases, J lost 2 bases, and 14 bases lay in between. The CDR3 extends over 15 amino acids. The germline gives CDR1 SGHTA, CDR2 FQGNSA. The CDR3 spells CASSLEVPEPYEQYF. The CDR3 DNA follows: TGTGCCAGCAGCTTGGAGGTACCCGAGCCCTACGAGCAGTACTTC.

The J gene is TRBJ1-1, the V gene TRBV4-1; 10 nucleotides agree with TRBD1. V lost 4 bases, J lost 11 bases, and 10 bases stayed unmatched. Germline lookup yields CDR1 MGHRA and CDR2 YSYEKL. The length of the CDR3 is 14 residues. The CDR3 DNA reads TGCGCCAGCAGCCGTAAGACAGGGGGCCGAGAGGCTTTCTTT. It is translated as CASSRKTGGREAFF.

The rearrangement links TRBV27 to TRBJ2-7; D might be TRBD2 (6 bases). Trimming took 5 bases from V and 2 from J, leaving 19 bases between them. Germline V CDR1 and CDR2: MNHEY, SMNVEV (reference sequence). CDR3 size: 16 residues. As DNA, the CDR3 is TGTGCCAGCAGTGCTCGCCCTGGCGGGACTGCCTACGAGCAGTACTTC. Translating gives CASSARPGGTAYEQYF.

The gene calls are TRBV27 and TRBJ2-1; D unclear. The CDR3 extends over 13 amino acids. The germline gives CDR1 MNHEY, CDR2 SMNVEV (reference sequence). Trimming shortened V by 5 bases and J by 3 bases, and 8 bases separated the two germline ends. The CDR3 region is CASSPTNYNEQFF. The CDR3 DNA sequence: TGTGCCAGCAGTCCGACCAACTACAATGAGCAGTTCTTC.

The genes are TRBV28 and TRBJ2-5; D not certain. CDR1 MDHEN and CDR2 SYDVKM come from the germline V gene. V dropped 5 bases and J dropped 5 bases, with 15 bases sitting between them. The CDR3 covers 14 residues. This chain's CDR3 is CASSLELEWETQYF. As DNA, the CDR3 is TGTGCCAGCAGTCTCGAGTTGGAGTGGGAGACCCAGTACTTC.

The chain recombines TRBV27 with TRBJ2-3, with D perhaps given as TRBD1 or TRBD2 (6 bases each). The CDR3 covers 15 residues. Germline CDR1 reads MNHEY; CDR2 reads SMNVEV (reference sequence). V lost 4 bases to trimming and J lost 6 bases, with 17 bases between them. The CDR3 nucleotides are TGTGCCAGCAGTTCTCTCATAGGGGGGTCTGATACGCAGTATTTT. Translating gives CASSSLIGGSDTQYF.

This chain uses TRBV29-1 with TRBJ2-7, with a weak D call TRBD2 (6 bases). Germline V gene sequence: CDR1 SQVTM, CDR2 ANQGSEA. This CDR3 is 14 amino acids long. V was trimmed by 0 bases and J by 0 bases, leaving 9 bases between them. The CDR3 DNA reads TGCAGCGTTGAAGACCGGGACTTCTCCTACGAGCAGTACTTC. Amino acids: CSVEDRDFSYEQYF.

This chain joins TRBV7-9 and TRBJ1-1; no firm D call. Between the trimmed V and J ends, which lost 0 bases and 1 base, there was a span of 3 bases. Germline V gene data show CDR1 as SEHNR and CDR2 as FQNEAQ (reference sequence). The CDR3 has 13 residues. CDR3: CASSLAANTEAFF. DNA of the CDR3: TGTGCCAGCAGCTTAGCCGCGAACACTGAAGCTTTCTTT.

CDR3 DNA sequence: TGTGCCAGCAGCTTAGGAACTAGCGCCACCGGGGAGCTGTTTTTT. It specifies CASSLGTSATGELFF. This chain links TRBV7-8 with TRBJ2-2, with 7 bases that match TRBD2. The V gene end was trimmed by 1 base and the J gene end by 4 bases; junction bases not matched to a gene: 3. Germline CDR1 SGHVS, CDR2 FQNEAQ. CDR3 length: 15 amino acids.

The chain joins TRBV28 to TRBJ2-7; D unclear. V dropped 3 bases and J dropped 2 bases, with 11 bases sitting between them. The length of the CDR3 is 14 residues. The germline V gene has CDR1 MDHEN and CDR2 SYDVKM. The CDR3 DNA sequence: TGTGCCAGCAGTTTCGATATGGTCACCTACGAGCAGTACTTC. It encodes CASSFDMVTYEQYF.

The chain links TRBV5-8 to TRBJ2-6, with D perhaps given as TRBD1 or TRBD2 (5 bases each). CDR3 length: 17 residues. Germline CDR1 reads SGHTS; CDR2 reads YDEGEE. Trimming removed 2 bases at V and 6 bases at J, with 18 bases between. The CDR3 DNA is TGTGCCAGCAGCTTAGGGGACGGCCCACCGTTGGCCAACGTCCTGACTTTC. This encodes CASSLGDGPPLANVLTF.

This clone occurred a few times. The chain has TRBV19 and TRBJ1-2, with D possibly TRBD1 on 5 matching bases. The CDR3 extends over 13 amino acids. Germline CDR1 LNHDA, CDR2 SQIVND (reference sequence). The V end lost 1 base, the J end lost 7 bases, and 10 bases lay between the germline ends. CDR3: CASSIGGITGYTF. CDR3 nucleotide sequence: TGTGCCAGTAGTATAGGGGGGATCACTGGCTACACCTTC. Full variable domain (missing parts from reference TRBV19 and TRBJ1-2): DGGITQSPKYLFRKEGQNVTLSCEQNLNHDAMYWYRQDPGQGLRLIYYSQIVNDFQKGDIAEGYSVSREKKESFPLTVTSAQKNPTAFYLCASSIGGITGYTFGSGTRLTVV.

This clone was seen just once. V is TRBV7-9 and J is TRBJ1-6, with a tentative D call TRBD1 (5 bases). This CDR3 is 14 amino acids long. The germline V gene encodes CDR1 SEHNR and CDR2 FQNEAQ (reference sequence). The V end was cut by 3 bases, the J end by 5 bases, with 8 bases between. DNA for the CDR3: TGTGCCAGCAGCTTCCAGGGAAATAATTCACCCCTCCACTTT. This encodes CASSFQGNNSPLHF.

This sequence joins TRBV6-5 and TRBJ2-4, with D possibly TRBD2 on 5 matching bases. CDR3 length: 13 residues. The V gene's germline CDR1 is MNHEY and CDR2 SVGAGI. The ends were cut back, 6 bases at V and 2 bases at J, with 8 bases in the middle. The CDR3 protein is CASSPGSKNIQYF. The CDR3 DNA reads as TGTGCCAGCAGCCCGGGGTCCAAAAACATTCAGTACTTC.

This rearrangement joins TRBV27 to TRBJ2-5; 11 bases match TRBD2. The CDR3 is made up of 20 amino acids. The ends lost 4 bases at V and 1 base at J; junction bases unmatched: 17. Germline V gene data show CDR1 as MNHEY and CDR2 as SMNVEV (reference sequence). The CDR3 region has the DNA TGTGCCAGCAGTTCCACTACTCGGGTAGCGGGAGGGCCCCGCCAAGAGACCCAGTACTTC. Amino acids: CASSSTTRVAGGPRQETQYF.

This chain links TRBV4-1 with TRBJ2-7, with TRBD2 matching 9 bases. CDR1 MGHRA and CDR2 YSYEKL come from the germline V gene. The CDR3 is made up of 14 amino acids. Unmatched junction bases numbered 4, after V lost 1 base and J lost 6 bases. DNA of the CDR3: TGCGCCAGCAGCCAAGTAGGACTAGCGAGCGAGCAGTACTTC. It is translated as CASSQVGLASEQYF.